Below, 30 T cell receptor beta chains from the same sample are listed, as sequenced in a study of identifying expanded T cells in peripheral blood. The table came from immunoSEQ multiplex PCR; TCRdb's copy has only in-frame clones and leaves some out. The data contain about 58,000 clones, around four fifths of them seen just once; the ten biggest clones take up about 15%. Sequencing was performed on blood. Every receptor here comes from a person aged 18 to 75 in good health.

The V gene is TRBV29-1, the J gene TRBJ2-1; D remains unclear. Germline CDR1 SQVTM, CDR2 ANQGSEA. The length of the CDR3 is 16 residues. The V gene lost 3 bases and the J gene lost 0 bases, with 15 bases spanning the gap. CDR3 loop: CSVDVNKPSSYNEQFF. The CDR3 DNA is TGCAGCGTTGACGTGAACAAACCCAGCTCCTACAATGAGCAGTTCTTC.

This chain connects TRBV7-8 to TRBJ2-6, with a tentative D call TRBD2 (5 bases). The germline V gene encodes CDR1 SGHVS and CDR2 FQNEAQ. With 2 bases removed from V and 1 base from J, the gap between germline ends came to 24 bases. The CDR3 has 21 residues. The CDR3 nucleotides read TGTGCCAGCAGCTTAAAAGAAGCCCCGGGAAGGCTATCGTCTGGGGCCAACGTCCTGACTTTC. Translating it yields CASSLKEAPGRLSSGANVLTF.

The CDR3 DNA is TGTGCCAGTAGCATGTTGGGGAGGACAGGGACAAACATTCAGTACTTC. Amino acids: CASSMLGRTGTNIQYF. The chain uses TRBV19 and TRBJ2-4; 8 bases map to TRBD1. Germline V gives CDR1 LNHDA, CDR2 SQIVND (reference sequence). The CDR3 loop spans 16 amino acids. The V and J ends lost 6 bases and 6 bases, in that order; junction bases with no gene match: 13.

Regarding this clone: The same CDR3 arises from other DNA sequences in this sample as well. J is TRBJ1-2 and V is TRBV29-1; 7 bases align to TRBD1. Trimming removed 3 bases from V and 8 bases from J; junction bases left unmatched: 6. CDR3 size: 12 residues. From germline, CDR1 is SQVTM and CDR2 ANQGSEA. In nucleotides, the CDR3 is TGCAGCGTTGACAGACAGGGAGGAGGCTACACCTTC. Its protein product is CSVDRQGGGYTF.

CDR3 loop: CASSLRGGPPNEQFF. The CDR3 bases are TGTGCCAGCAGCTTGCGGGGGGGGCCGCCGAATGAGCAGTTCTTC. The chain has TRBV5-4 and TRBJ2-1; 8 bases align to TRBD2. V lost 1 base to trimming and J lost 7 bases; unmatched junction nucleotides: 7. The CDR3 contains 15 residues. Germline CDR1 reads SGHNT; CDR2 reads YYREEE (reference sequence).

The chain is built from TRBV19 and TRBJ1-1; D is unclear. Germline-derived CDR1 and CDR2 are LNHDA and SQIVND (reference sequence). The CDR3 has 12 amino acids. V was shortened by 9 bases and J by 0 bases, with 8 bases between the two germline ends. The CDR3 nucleotides read TGTGCCAGCGGAAACATGAACACTGAAGCTTTCTTT. Translating gives CASGNMNTEAFF.

The V gene is TRBV19, the J gene TRBJ1-4; a possible D gene is TRBD1 (6 bases). This CDR3 is 15 amino acids long. Germline-derived CDR1 and CDR2 are LNHDA and SQIVND (reference sequence). With 6 bases removed from V and 6 bases from J, the gap between germline ends came to 17 bases. Here the CDR3 DNA reads TGTGCCAGTAGAGCCCCCCGGAAGGGGGATGAAAAACTGTTTTTT. Translation: CASRAPRKGDEKLFF.

This chain links TRBV5-4 with TRBJ2-7; 10 bases fit TRBD2. V shed 6 bases and J 3 bases; nucleotides not matched to a gene: 3. The CDR3 spans 13 residues. Per germline, CDR1 SGHNT and CDR2 YYREEE (reference sequence). The CDR3 DNA reads TGTGCCAGCATGATAGCGGGAGGCTACGAGCAGTACTTC. Translating it yields CASMIAGGYEQYF.

The gene calls are TRBV19 and TRBJ1-2; 7 positions match TRBD1. This CDR3 spans 13 amino acids. V shed 9 bases and J 0 bases; nucleotides not matched to a gene: 4. CDR1 is LNHDA and CDR2 is SQIVND in the germline V gene (reference sequence). CDR3 sequence (DNA): TGTGCCAGCAGAACAGGGGCTAACTATGGCTACACCTTC. It specifies CASRTGANYGYTF. The full variable domain, in which reference TRBV19 and TRBJ1-2 provide the parts outside the CDR3, is DGGITQSPKYLFRKEGQNVTLSCEQNLNHDAMYWYRQDPGQGLRLIYYSQIVNDFQKGDIAEGYSVSREKKESFPLTVTSAQKNPTAFYLCASRTGANYGYTFGSGTRLTVV.

The CDR3 nucleotides are TGTGCCAGCAGTGAATCCACGGGGGGGCTTAGCACAGATACGCAGTATTTT. This translates into CASSESTGGLSTDTQYF. The chain links TRBV2 to TRBJ2-3; 8 nucleotides align to TRBD2. The CDR3 is 17 residues long. Germline CDR1 and CDR2: SNHLY and FYNNEI. With 2 bases clipped from V and 0 bases from J, the junction kept 7 bases outside the gene matches.

The rearrangement joins TRBV6-6 to TRBJ2-1; tentative D call: TRBD1 (6 bases). CDR1 and CDR2 from the germline V gene are MNHNY and SVGAGI (reference sequence). The V and J ends lost 6 bases and 5 bases respectively, with 11 bases between them. The CDR3 covers 13 residues. CDR3 amino acids: CASSQDSHNEQFF. The CDR3 nucleotides are TGTGCCAGCAGCCAGGACAGCCACAATGAGCAGTTCTTC.

A few counts support this clone. This sequence joins TRBV7-2 and TRBJ2-7, with D tentatively TRBD1 (5 bases). V was shortened by 5 bases and J by 2 bases, with 13 bases between the two germline ends. Per the germline V gene, CDR1 is SGHTA and CDR2 is FQGNSA. This CDR3 is 14 amino acids long. The CDR3: CASSPWGGAYEQYF. In DNA form, the CDR3 reads TGTGCCAGCAGCCCGTGGGGCGGCGCCTACGAGCAGTACTTC.

The genes are TRBV5-5 and TRBJ1-6, with D perhaps matching TRBD1 (5 bases). V was shortened by 0 bases and J by 0 bases, with 10 bases between the two germline ends. This CDR3 has 17 amino acids. CDR1 is SGHKS and CDR2 is YYEKEE in the germline V gene (reference sequence). The CDR3 loop is CASSLAGHSSYNSPLHF. The CDR3 region has the DNA TGTGCCAGCAGCTTGGCAGGGCATAGCTCCTATAATTCACCCCTCCACTTT.

V is TRBV6-4 and J is TRBJ1-6; 8 bases fit TRBD1. The germline CDR1 and CDR2 sequences are MRHNA and SNTAGT. J gave up 9 bases and V 8 bases, and 9 bases lay outside the gene matches. The CDR3 loop spans 14 amino acids. The chain's CDR3 is CASYMTGEGSPLHF. The CDR3 bases are TGTGCCAGCTATATGACAGGGGAAGGTTCACCCCTCCACTTT.

V usage is TRBV11-2 and J usage is TRBJ1-1; possible D gene TRBD1, 6 bases. CDR1 SGHAT and CDR2 FQNNGV come from the germline V gene. The CDR3 is 14 amino acids. The V gene lost 3 bases and the J gene lost 5 bases, with 13 bases spanning the gap. CDR3 nucleotides: TGTGCCAGCAGCTTTGTGACAGGCCGGACTGAAGCTTTCTTT. This sequence encodes CASSFVTGRTEAFF. The entire variable domain, with the rest obtained from reference TRBV11-2 and TRBJ1-1, is as follows: EAGVAQSPRYKIIEKRQSVAFWCNPISGHATLYWYQQILGQGPKLLIQFQNNGVVDDSQLPKDRFSAERLKGVDSTLKIQPAKLEDSAVYLCASSFVTGRTEAFFGQGTRLTVV.

The chain couples TRBV6-1 to TRBJ2-7; TRBD2 agrees at 9 bases. This CDR3 has 15 residues. Losses at the gene ends were 6 bases for V and 6 bases for J; bases not matched to a gene: 12. Germline CDR1 reads MNHNS; CDR2 reads SASEGT. CDR3 coding DNA: TGTGCCAGCAGCCCCGCCGTCGCGGGAGGGTCCGAGCAGTACTTC. It encodes CASSPAVAGGSEQYF.

This chain joins TRBV5-6 and TRBJ2-2; D remains ambiguous. Trimming removed 1 base from V and 6 bases from J, with 4 bases in between. Per the germline V gene, CDR1 is SGHDT and CDR2 is YYEEEE. CDR3 length: 12 amino acids. CDR3 DNA sequence: TGTGCCAGCAGCTTGTCTGCCGGGGAGCTGTTTTTT. Its translation: CASSLSAGELFF.

The J gene is TRBJ2-3, the V gene TRBV14; D is ambiguous. The germline gives CDR1 SGHDN, CDR2 FVKESK. The CDR3 totals 13 residues. Deletions cut 4 bases from V and 10 bases from J, with 15 bases between. The CDR3 sequence is CASSRNPERAQYF. CDR3 nucleotides: TGTGCCAGCAGCCGAAATCCCGAAAGGGCGCAGTATTTT.

CDR3: CAWKGGGGPQHF. The CDR3 bases are TGTGCCTGGAAGGGCGGGGGAGGGCCCCAGCATTTT. J is TRBJ1-5 and V is TRBV30; tentative D call: TRBD1 (5 bases). The CDR3 has 12 residues. Germline assignment: CDR1 GTSNPN and CDR2 SVGIG (reference sequence). The ends were cut back, 4 bases at V and 9 bases at J, with 13 bases in the middle. The full variable domain, with the rest looked up from reference TRBV30 and TRBJ1-5, is SQTIHQWPATLVQPVGSPLSLECTVEGTSNPNLYWYRQAAGRGLQLLFYSVGIGQISSEVPQNLSASRPQDRQFILSSKKLLLSDSGFYLCAWKGGGGPQHFGDGTRLSIL.

V and J are TRBV20-1 and TRBJ1-2; D is unresolved. V shed 5 bases and J shed 6 bases, with 7 bases lying between them. CDR1 DFQATT and CDR2 SNEGSKA come from the germline V gene (reference sequence). This CDR3 is 10 amino acids long. The CDR3 DNA sequence: TGCAGTGCTGGAGCGGATGGCTACACCTTC. Translating gives CSAGADGYTF.

The chain joins TRBV9 to TRBJ2-5; possible D gene TRBD2, 6 bases. Germline V gene data show CDR1 as SGDLS and CDR2 as YYNGEE. V lost 3 bases and J lost 0, with 18 bases in between. This CDR3 comprises 17 residues. As DNA, the CDR3 is TGTGCCAGCAGCGCCCCGACCGAAAGGGAGGACCAAGAGACCCAGTACTTC. Protein: CASSAPTEREDQETQYF.

This clone has just a few counts. This chain connects TRBV7-2 to TRBJ1-2; 9 nucleotides align to TRBD1. The CDR3 spans 14 residues. Germline loops: CDR1 SGHTA, CDR2 FQGNSA. With V trimmed by 6 bases and J by 1 base, 3 bases remained unmatched. In DNA, the CDR3 is TGTGCCAGCAGGGGACAGGGCTTTAACTATGGCTACACCTTC. This gives the protein CASRGQGFNYGYTF. Supplemented by reference TRBV7-2 and TRBJ1-2, the full variable domain reads GAGVSQSPSNKVTEKGKDVELRCDPISGHTALYWYRQSLGQGLEFLIYFQGNSAPDKSGLPSDRFSAERTGGSVSTLTIQRTQQEDSAVYLCASRGQGFNYGYTFGSGTRLTVV.

The V call is TRBV30, the J call TRBJ2-5; D not resolved. V lost 3 bases, J lost 4 bases, and 9 bases lay in between. CDR1 GTSNPN and CDR2 SVGIG come from the germline V gene (reference sequence). This CDR3 contains 12 residues. This CDR3 is CAWRTRRETQYF. The CDR3 DNA is TGTGCCTGGAGGACGAGAAGAGAGACCCAGTACTTC.

The CDR3 loop is CASRTMDSLSFEQYF. The DNA for the CDR3 is TGTGCCAGCAGGACAATGGACAGTCTGTCATTCGAGCAGTACTTC. V gene TRBV6-1 combines with J gene TRBJ2-7; D possibly corresponds to TRBD1 (6 bases). Looked up from germline, CDR1 is MNHNS and CDR2 is SASEGT. This CDR3 spans 15 amino acids. V dropped 6 bases and J dropped 6 bases, with 21 bases sitting between them.

The chain joins TRBV6-1 to TRBJ1-2; the D gene is possibly TRBD1 (6 bases). V lost 3 bases to trimming and J lost 3 bases, with 17 bases between them. Germline values: CDR1 MNHNS, CDR2 SASEGT. CDR3 size: 16 residues. The CDR3 reads CASSDKTGLGYYGYTF. CDR3 nucleotides: TGTGCCAGCAGTGACAAGACAGGCCTTGGGTACTATGGCTACACCTTC.

This chain links TRBV4-1 with TRBJ2-3; 10 positions agree with TRBD1. Germline assignment: CDR1 MGHRA and CDR2 YSYEKL. The CDR3 totals 17 residues. After removal of 3 bases from V and 1 base from J, the junction contained 7 bases not matched to a gene. The CDR3 DNA sequence: TGCGCCAGCAGCCACGCGTCCGGGACAGGGGGCACAGATACGCAGTATTTT. It yields the protein CASSHASGTGGTDTQYF.

V gene TRBV7-9 combines with J gene TRBJ2-3; no definite D call. There are 13 residues in the CDR3. Trimming took off 3 bases at V and 1 base at J, with 5 bases between the two ends. Looked up from germline, CDR1 is SEHNR and CDR2 is FQNEAQ (reference sequence). The CDR3 here is CASSFGRTDTQYF. CDR3 bases: TGTGCCAGCAGCTTCGGCCGCACAGATACGCAGTATTTT.

The chain recombines TRBV5-5 with TRBJ1-2; D uncertain. The V and J ends lost 2 bases and 4 bases respectively, with 12 bases between them. CDR1 SGHKS and CDR2 YYEKEE come from the germline V gene (reference sequence). The CDR3 length is 14 residues. The CDR3 DNA follows: TGTGCCAGCAGCTTTTGGATTAGCGGCTATGGCTACACCTTC. It translates to CASSFWISGYGYTF.

The gene calls are TRBV5-1 and TRBJ1-1; D remains ambiguous. V was shortened by 2 bases and J by 1 base, with 6 bases between the two germline ends. Germline assignment: CDR1 SGHRS and CDR2 YFSETQ. This CDR3 has 13 residues. The CDR3 DNA sequence: TGCGCCAGCAGCTTTTCAGGGAACACTGAAGCTTTCTTT. Encoded protein: CASSFSGNTEAFF.

The CDR3 DNA follows: TGTGCCAGCAGCTTTCCTACCGGGGAGCTGTTTTTT. Its protein product is CASSFPTGELFF. This chain uses TRBV7-2 with TRBJ2-2; D unresolved. Germline V gene sequence: CDR1 SGHTA, CDR2 FQGNSA. The CDR3 extends over 12 amino acids. Trimming shortened V by 3 bases and J by 5 bases, and 4 bases separated the two germline ends.